The 28 T cell receptor beta chains listed next were all sequenced from one sample in a study of CD8+CD57+ T cells in acquired aplastic anemia. Patients selected for sequencing had displayed CD8+CD57+ cell expansion by flow cytometry. TCR beta VDJ combinations and CDR3 sequences were profiled from genomic DNA. TCRdb re-analysed the reads in MiXCR, keeping a single row per CDR3 protein. The sample includes fewer than 200,000 distinct CDR3 sequences, 60% to 80% seen only once; the top ten take under 60%. Sequenced sample: sorted CD4+, CD8+, or CD8+CD57+ T cells (not recorded which) from PBMCs. The source of these receptors is a human donor with aplastic anemia.

The sample holds one count of this clonotype. The chain uses TRBV29-1 and TRBJ1-5; TRBD1 might be the D (5 bases). From germline, CDR1 is SQVTM and CDR2 ANQGSEA. Trimming cost V 6 bases and J 13 bases, with 16 bases left between them. This CDR3 is 11 amino acids long. The CDR3 region is CSVGGGSGQHF. CDR3 bases: TGCAGCGTCGGGGGGGGGAGTGGACAGCATTTT.

The chain has TRBV5-4 and TRBJ2-5, with D unclear. Germline CDR1 SGHNT, CDR2 YYREEE (reference sequence). V dropped 0 bases and J dropped 4 bases, with 10 bases sitting between them. The CDR3 extends over 14 amino acids. CDR3 loop: CASSLAASRETQYF. The DNA for the CDR3 is TGTGCCAGCAGCTTGGCCGCATCTAGAGAGACCCAGTACTTC. The variable domain in full, with the rest retrieved from reference TRBV5-4 and TRBJ2-5, is ETGVTQSPTHLIKTRGQQVTLRCSSQSGHNTVSWYQQALGQGPQFIFQYYREEENGRGNFPPRFSGLQFPNYSSELNVNALELDDSALYLCASSLAASRETQYFGPGTRLLVL.

Comments on this clonotype: A much larger clone is a single base away; this may be a read error. V is TRBV4-2 and J is TRBJ1-4; D remains unclear. Trimming took off 6 bases at V and 10 bases at J, with 21 bases between the two ends. Germline V gene sequence: CDR1 LGHNA, CDR2 YNFKEQ. The CDR3 is made up of 15 amino acids. CDR3 protein: CASSVDPRVDVKLFF. CDR3 nucleotides: TGTGCCAGCAGTGTGGACCCCCGAGTCGATGTAAAACTGTTTTTT.

The chain couples TRBV5-1 to TRBJ2-3; no reliable D call. The germline V and J ends were trimmed by 4 bases and 6 bases, with 9 bases remaining between them. Germline CDR1 SGHRS, CDR2 YFSETQ. CDR3 length equals 12 residues. The CDR3: CASSVLSDTQYF. The CDR3 nucleotides read TGCGCCAGCAGCGTCCTATCGGATACGCAGTATTTT. Full variable domain (rest looked up from reference TRBV5-1 and TRBJ2-3): KAGVTQTPRYLIKTRGQQVTLSCSPISGHRSVSWYQQTPGQGLQFLFEYFSETQRNKGNFPGRFSGRQFSNSRSEMNVSTLELGDSALYLCASSVLSDTQYFGPGTRLTVL.

The DNA of the CDR3 is TGTGCCAGCAGCTTAAGGGCTGGGACTAGCGGGAGGGGGACAGATACGCAGTATTTT. Protein: CASSLRAGTSGRGTDTQYF. The chain has TRBV7-3 and TRBJ2-3, with 16 bases identical to TRBD2. After removal of 1 base from V and 3 bases from J, the junction contained 7 bases not matched to a gene. The V gene's germline CDR1 is SGHTA and CDR2 FQGTGA. CDR3 length: 19 amino acids.

The chain has TRBV15 and TRBJ2-7; TRBD1 matches 8 bases. This CDR3 is built from 15 residues. Germline CDR1 LNHNV, CDR2 YYDKDF (reference sequence). V was pared by 6 bases and J by 2 bases, with 9 bases of the junction left unmatched. The CDR3 DNA is TGTGCCACCAGTGGCGCAACGACAGGGGCCTACGAGCAGTACTTC. It encodes CATSGATTGAYEQYF.

The rearrangement joins TRBV7-8 to TRBJ2-2; no firm D call. V gave up 2 bases and J gave up 6 bases, with 7 bases separating them. The CDR3 is 13 amino acids. The germline CDR1 and CDR2 sequences are SGHVS and FQNEAQ. The CDR3 is CASSLIVPGELFF. Written as DNA, the CDR3 is TGTGCCAGCAGCTTAATAGTCCCCGGGGAGCTGTTTTTT.

This clonotype has just a few counts. V and J are TRBV7-8 and TRBJ1-6; D is ambiguous. The length of the CDR3 is 14 residues. V dropped 2 bases and J dropped 10 bases, with 12 bases sitting between them. CDR1 is SGHVS, CDR2 FQNEAQ, per germline. CDR3 residues: CASSLLHPDSPLHF. The DNA for the CDR3 is TGTGCCAGCAGCTTACTACATCCCGACTCACCCCTCCACTTT.

The CDR3: CASSQQLAGGPDTQYF. The CDR3 DNA is TGTGCCAGCAGCCAGCAACTAGCGGGGGGGCCGGATACGCAGTATTTT. The chain recombines TRBV7-2 with TRBJ2-3; 13 bases match TRBD2. The CDR3 is 16 residues long. In germline, CDR1 is SGHTA, CDR2 FQGNSA. The V segment lost 5 bases and the J segment 6 bases; nucleotides outside the gene matches: 8.

With regard to this clonotype: A read error is possible here, since a much larger clone lies one base away. The chain has TRBV6-4 and TRBJ2-3, with 8 bases matching TRBD1. Germline CDR1 MRHNA, CDR2 SNTAGT. With V trimmed by 4 bases and J by 7 bases, 4 bases remained unmatched. The CDR3 runs to 13 residues. The CDR3, as DNA: TGTGCCAGCAGTGTGACAGGGGAAAATACGCAGTATTTT. This sequence encodes CASSVTGENTQYF.

This clonotype occurred a few times. The CDR3 sequence is CASSTDGTGHWETQYF. The CDR3 DNA reads as TGTGCCAGCAGCACCGATGGGACAGGGCATTGGGAGACCCAGTACTTC. The chain combines TRBV7-6 with TRBJ2-5; TRBD1 matches 9 bases. CDR1 and CDR2 (germline): SGHVS, FNYEAQ. This CDR3 spans 16 amino acids. V lost 5 bases, J lost 5 bases, and 12 bases stayed unmatched.

The chain combines TRBV2 with TRBJ1-6; D possibly corresponds to TRBD1 (5 bases). Trimming removed 10 bases from V and 7 bases from J, with 14 bases in between. Germline V gene sequence: CDR1 SNHLY, CDR2 FYNNEI. The CDR3 spans 13 residues. CDR3 nucleotides: TGTGCCACCACCTGGACATCGAATTCACCCCTCCACTTT. Translating gives CATTWTSNSPLHF.

This clonotype has just a few counts. V usage is TRBV7-9 and J usage is TRBJ1-2; D remains unclear. The CDR3 sequence is 14 residues long. V was trimmed by 5 bases and J by 0 bases, leaving 10 bases between them. The germline V gene has CDR1 SEHNR and CDR2 FQNEAQ (reference sequence). CDR3 in amino acids: CASSLVGPNYGYTF. CDR3 nucleotide sequence: TGTGCCAGCAGCCTAGTAGGGCCTAACTATGGCTACACCTTC. The full variable domain, rest sourced from reference TRBV7-9 and TRBJ1-2, is DTGVSQNPRHKITKRGQNVTFRCDPISEHNRLYWYRQTLGQGPEFLTYFQNEAQLEKSRLLSDRFSAERPKGSFSTLEIQRTEQGDSAMYLCASSLVGPNYGYTFGSGTRLTVV.

This chain joins TRBV6-4 and TRBJ2-3; 11 nucleotides line up with TRBD1. The CDR3 extends over 17 amino acids. The V gene's germline CDR1 is MRHNA and CDR2 SNTAGT. J lost 0 bases, V lost 4 bases, and 6 bases had no gene match. The CDR3 loop reads CASSAGTGGTSTDTQYF. The CDR3 nucleotides read TGTGCCAGCAGTGCCGGGACAGGGGGGACTAGCACAGATACGCAGTATTTT.

The chain couples TRBV18 to TRBJ2-2; 8 bases are a match to TRBD2. The CDR3 consists of 17 residues. The germline V gene has CDR1 KGHSH and CDR2 LQKENI. Trimming cost V 1 base and J 2 bases; bases outside gene matches: 6. This CDR3 reads CASSPLTSAHNTGELFF. The CDR3 DNA reads as TGTGCCAGCTCACCACTGACTAGCGCCCATAACACCGGGGAGCTGTTTTTT.

The chain uses TRBV15 and TRBJ2-1, with 9 bases matching TRBD1. V dropped 3 bases and J dropped 3; count of bases not matched to a gene: 12. Germline V gives CDR1 LNHNV, CDR2 YYDKDF (reference sequence). The CDR3 sequence is 18 residues long. The DNA of the CDR3 is TGTGCCACCAGCAGCTTAGGGGTCGGACAGGGGTTCTACAATGAGCAGTTCTTC. Translation gives CATSSLGVGQGFYNEQFF.

The J gene is TRBJ2-2, the V gene TRBV2; TRBD2 matches at 7 bases. Germline assignment: CDR1 SNHLY and CDR2 FYNNEI. J was trimmed by 2 bases and V by 7 bases; bases with no gene match: 13. This CDR3 comprises 17 residues. The CDR3 loop reads CASTRTMAGVNTGELFF. CDR3 bases: TGTGCCAGCACCAGAACTATGGCGGGAGTCAACACCGGGGAGCTGTTTTTT. Looking up the rest from reference TRBV2 and TRBJ2-2 gives the full variable domain: EPEVTQTPSHQVTQMGQEVILRCVPISNHLYFYWYRQILGQKVEFLVSFYNNEISEKSEIFDDQFSVERPDGSNFTLKIRSTKLEDSAMYFCASTRTMAGVNTGELFFGEGSRLTVL.

On this clonotype: One end of the junction does not line up with germline, which may come from a read error. The rearrangement joins TRBV7-7 to TRBJ2-5, with unresolved D. This CDR3 comprises 14 residues. Germline V CDR1 and CDR2: SSHAT, FNYEAQ (reference sequence). The DNA for the CDR3 is TGTGCTAGCAGCACACCGGGCCCCCAAGAGACCCAGTACTTC. Its protein product is CASSTPGPQETQYF.

The rearrangement uses TRBV10-3 and TRBJ2-3; D possibly corresponds to TRBD2 (6 bases). The CDR3 totals 13 residues. Looked up from germline, CDR1 is ENHRY and CDR2 is SYGVKD. V lost 5 bases, J lost 2 bases, and 8 bases lay in between. The CDR3 loop is CAISRDFTDTQYF. The CDR3 DNA reads TGTGCCATCAGTCGGGACTTCACAGATACGCAGTATTTT.

The chain couples TRBV2 to TRBJ2-5; TRBD1 or TRBD2 may be the D gene (5 bases each). The assigned J gene may be wrong: the sequence end matches TRBJ2-1 better. The CDR3 has 15 amino acids. CDR1 and CDR2 (germline): SNHLY, FYNNEI. CDR3 nucleotides: TGTGCCAGCAGGGCCGGGACCCAGGTCCACAATGAGCAGTTCTTC. It translates to CASRAGTQVHNEQFF.

The J gene is TRBJ1-2, the V gene TRBV5-6; no clear D. Trimming removed 4 bases at V and 8 bases at J, with 18 bases between. Germline assignment: CDR1 SGHDT and CDR2 YYEEEE. This CDR3 contains 14 residues. The CDR3 DNA reads TGTGCCAGCAGCCCTCGTTTACAGTTTAAGGGCTACACCTTC. This translates into CASSPRLQFKGYTF.

The V and J genes are TRBV7-9 and TRBJ2-3; 7 bases fit TRBD1. The CDR3 sequence is 13 residues long. J gave up 5 bases and V 6 bases, and 5 bases lay outside the gene matches. The germline CDR1 and CDR2 sequences are SEHNR and FQNEAQ (reference sequence). The CDR3 DNA reads TGTGCCAGCAGTTCTTCAGGGGGAGATACGCAGTATTTT. The encoded protein is CASSSSGGDTQYF. The complete variable domain, with remaining parts taken from reference TRBV7-9 and TRBJ2-3, reads DTGVSQNPRHKITKRGQNVTFRCDPISEHNRLYWYRQTLGQGPEFLTYFQNEAQLEKSRLLSDRFSAERPKGSFSTLEIQRTEQGDSAMYLCASSSSGGDTQYFGPGTRLTVL.

This rearrangement joins TRBV19 to TRBJ1-2; unclear D gene. The V gene lost 4 bases and the J gene lost 8 bases, with 8 bases spanning the gap. The V gene's germline CDR1 is LNHDA and CDR2 SQIVND (reference sequence). The CDR3 has 11 residues. The CDR3, as DNA: TGTGCCAGTAGTACCCCTCGCGGCTACACCTTC. Translated: CASSTPRGYTF.

The chain has TRBV7-8 and TRBJ1-3; D is unresolved. CDR3 length equals 15 residues. Germline CDR1 SGHVS, CDR2 FQNEAQ. V dropped 5 bases and J dropped 0 bases, with 11 bases sitting between them. CDR3 sequence (DNA): TGTGCCAGCAGCGTAGGACGGAACTCTGGAAACACCATATATTTT. This gives the protein CASSVGRNSGNTIYF.

V gene TRBV19 combines with J gene TRBJ1-2, with 8 bases matching TRBD1. Germline assignment: CDR1 LNHDA and CDR2 SQIVND (reference sequence). J was trimmed by 4 bases and V by 3 bases; bases with no gene match: 10. The CDR3 loop spans 16 amino acids. Here the CDR3 reads CASSMPGQVLFYGYTF. In nucleotides, the CDR3 is TGTGCCAGTAGTATGCCGGGACAGGTACTTTTCTATGGCTACACCTTC.

In DNA form, the CDR3 reads TGTGCCACCAGTGTGGGGACTAGCGGGATATACGAGCAGTACTTC. Its translation is CATSVGTSGIYEQYF. The chain has TRBV24-1 and TRBJ2-7; 13 bases are shared with TRBD2. V shed 5 bases and J 4 bases; nucleotides not matched to a gene: 4. The germline CDR1 and CDR2 sequences are KGHDR and SFDVKD. CDR3 size: 15 residues.

This chain joins TRBV19 and TRBJ1-5, with unresolved D. CDR1 is LNHDA, CDR2 SQIVND, per germline (reference sequence). V lost 3 bases and J 0 bases, leaving 12 bases between the germline ends. This CDR3 has 16 residues. The CDR3 DNA sequence: TGTGCCAGTAGTATTACGGGAGTTTATAGCAATCAGCCCCAGCATTTT. Encoded protein: CASSITGVYSNQPQHF.

This rearrangement joins TRBV9 to TRBJ2-7, with D unclear. The CDR3 runs to 12 residues. Germline loops: CDR1 SGDLS, CDR2 YYNGEE. Trimming left V 3 bases short and J 4 bases short, with 8 bases between. The CDR3 DNA reads as TGTGCCAGCAGCGCAGATGGGTACGAGCAGTACTTC. Translating it yields CASSADGYEQYF. The full variable domain, with the rest looked up from reference TRBV9 and TRBJ2-7, is DSGVTQTPKHLITATGQRVTLRCSPRSGDLSVYWYQQSLDQGLQFLIQYYNGEERAKGNILERFSAQQFPDLHSELNLSSLELGDSALYFCASSADGYEQYFGPGTRLTVT.